This TCR beta chain was sequenced in a study of blood T cell repertoires in COVID-19. Study summary: Donors in the United States, Italy and Spain gave samples during acute or convalescent COVID-19. PBMCs, B-cell-depleted T cells, or T cells provided the cDNA or gDNA that made up the material.

After removal of 6 bases from V and 0 bases from J, the junction contained 8 bases not matched to a gene. Germline assignment: CDR1 SNHLY and CDR2 FYNNEI. The CDR3 runs 16 residues. Original data processing: Estimation of nucleated cell counts was performed using reference gene primer amplification. TCRdb keeps only in-frame clones here, not all; method: immunoSEQ multiplex PCR. V and J calls and clone size are copied from that table; D and trimming were computed from the DNA. The sample has 250,000 or so clones, approximately 89% seen once; the top ten hold around 9%. The V call is TRBV2, the J call TRBJ1-5; 7 nucleotides match TRBD1. Sequenced input: peripheral blood. This receptor was obtained from a man aged 40-55 years with active or convalescent COVID-19. CDR3 sequence: CASSGGGSHSNQPQHF. The DNA for the CDR3 is TGTGCCAGCAGCGGAGGGGGCAGTCATAGCAATCAGCCCCAGCATTTT.